This TCR beta chain was captured in a study of response to subunit inactivated influenza vaccine. To note about this clonotype: Its target is unknown.

Study-wide results and limits: The study's authors posited that every seasonal influenza vaccination enlists few new T cells.

TCRdb itself ran the RT-PCR reads through MiXCR, one entry per CDR3 protein. The table shows about 520,000 distinct CDR3 sequences, with approximately 7.7% occurring only once. The CDR3 covers 14 residues. The germline V gene encodes CDR1 MDHEN and CDR2 SYDVKM. J gave up 4 bases and V 6 bases, and 4 bases lay outside the gene matches. The chain recombines TRBV28 with TRBJ1-2, with 11 bases fitting TRBD1. Sequencing was performed on PBMCs from blood, taken less than 30 months after vaccination. The sequence was obtained from a man between 45 and 75 years old who received an inactivated influenza vaccine. The CDR3 loop is CASRPGTGGYGYTF. The CDR3 DNA sequence: TGTGCCAGCAGGCCTGGGACAGGGGGCTATGGCTACACCTTC.